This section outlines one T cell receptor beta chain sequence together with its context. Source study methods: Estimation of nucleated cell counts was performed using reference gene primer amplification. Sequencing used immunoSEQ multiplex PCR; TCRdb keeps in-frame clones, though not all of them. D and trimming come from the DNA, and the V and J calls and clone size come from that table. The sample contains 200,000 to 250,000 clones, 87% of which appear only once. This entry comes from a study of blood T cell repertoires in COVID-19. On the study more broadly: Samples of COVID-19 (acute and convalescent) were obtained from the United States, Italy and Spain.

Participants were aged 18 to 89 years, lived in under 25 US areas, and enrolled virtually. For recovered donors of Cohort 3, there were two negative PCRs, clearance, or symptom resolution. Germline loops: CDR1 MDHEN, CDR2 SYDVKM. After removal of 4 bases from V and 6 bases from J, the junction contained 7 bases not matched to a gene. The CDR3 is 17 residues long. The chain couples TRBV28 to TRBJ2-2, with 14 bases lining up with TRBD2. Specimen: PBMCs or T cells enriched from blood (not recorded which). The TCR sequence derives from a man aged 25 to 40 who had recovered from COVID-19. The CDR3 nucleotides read TGTGCCAGCAGTTCGGGGGGACTAGCGGGAGCCCCCGGGGAGCTGTTTTTT. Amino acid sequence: CASSSGGLAGAPGELFF.